This entry concerns a single TCR beta chain. This clonotype was picked up many times. Its cognate antigen has yet to be identified. Base qualities were left out, and no much larger clone turns up one base away. Taken with the paper, the label for treatment or condition translates to: live attenuated yellow fever vaccine strain. PBMCs were isolated from peripheral blood using a standard Ficoll-Paque protocol. CD4 and CD8 T-cell fractions were isolated with Dynabeads CD4 and CD8 positive selection kits. RNA was extracted with TriZol from bulk PBMCs, CD4 and CD8 fractions, and dextramer-positive and dextramer-negative fractions. This entry belongs to a study of T cells after yellow fever vaccination (dated by TCRdb to about 2019). In terms of the full investigation: The SMART-Seq v4 Ultra Low Input RNA kit was used to prepare libraries from fractions with low cell numbers. Blood samples were taken at several timepoints before and after primary and secondary immunization, and bulk PBMC replicates and cell subsets were isolated. The cohort comprised two healthy male donors, one aged 18 to 29 and one aged 30 to 40 years. To track T-cell clones before and after primary and booster YFV17D yellow fever vaccination, bulk TCR alpha and beta repertoires were sequenced longitudinally. Summary of the overall study and its limitations: Because only two donors were included in the study, the extent to which the findings can be generalized is limited. A small fraction of clonotypes showed up in both the CD4 and CD8 compartments, probably as a result of convergent recombination. Computational filtering was needed because FACS-sorted repertoires could contain abundant contaminating clonotypes from the bulk population. After the booster, most clones that had expanded after primary vaccination were detected again (approximately 95% of CD4 and around nine tenths of CD8), suggesting broad maintenance of memory. Compared with the primary T-cell response, the secondary T-cell response was faster but weaker, reaching its peak on day 5 rather than on day 15.

TCR cDNA was synthesized by 5'RACE template switching, which introduced a universal primer site and unique molecular identifiers. Priming of cDNA synthesis was performed from both the TCR alpha and TCR beta constant segments. Two PCR steps were used to amplify libraries, with sample barcodes and sequencing adapters being added in the second step. Sequencing of libraries was done on Illumina HiSeq 2500 (2x100 bp) or NovaSeq (2x150 bp). Per the original workflow: Reads were demultiplexed and collapsed into UMI consensus sequences with MIGEC, and V(D)J alignment was performed with MiXCR. Using edgeR on replicate PBMC samples, clonotypes were called vaccine-responding if FDR was below 0.01 and the log2 fold change was above 5 up to day 15. CD4 or CD8 identity was assigned to each bulk clonotype according to whether the clonotype was present at higher abundance in the sequenced CD4 repertoire or the sequenced CD8 repertoire. TCRdb redid the processing of the public reads, applying fastp at Q25 and MiXCR, and retained in-frame beta chains. Each record represents a unique CDR3 protein, reported with the most common genes and DNA among its rows. In this record, the V and J calls reflect TCRdb's handling and not the investigators' own analysis. The sample records 90,000 to 150,000 distinct CDR3 sequences, 7.2% of which are singletons. The biggest ten clones account for approximately 2.7% of the sample.

CDR1 and CDR2 are drawn from the germline V gene: SGHTA, FQGNSA. V was cut back by 0 bases and J by 6 bases, leaving a gap of 12 bases between them. From its cysteine to its phenylalanine, the CDR3 spans 15 amino acids. Of all the DNA, just the CDR3 is kept, 45 bases in frame from base 1. The specimen was CD4+ T cells sorted from PBMCs, collected 35 to 50 days after the first yellow fever vaccination. In this chain, TRBV7-2 is recombined with TRBJ2-1; the D gene is unclear. The TCR was taken from a man between 18 and 29 years old who received the YFV17D yellow fever vaccine. The CDR3 has the sequence CASSLAIGLSNEQFF. The sequenced DNA is TGTGCCAGCAGCTTAGCGATAGGGTTGAGCAATGAGCAGTTCTTC.